The present T cell receptor beta chain was sequenced within a study of control samples from healthy donors and cancer patients. This table comes from immunoSEQ multiplex PCR, and its TCRdb copy is limited to in-frame clones, with some not included. The data hold under 150,000 clones, with approximately 90% observed a single time. The germline CDR1 and CDR2 sequences are SGDLS and YYNGEE. This CDR3 contains 18 residues. V trimming: 3 bases; J trimming: 0 bases; junction bases outside the gene matches: 8. This receptor was identified in a woman in her twenties or thirties in good health. The chain combines TRBV9 with TRBJ2-3; 12 bases line up with TRBD2. Input material: blood. CDR3: CASSAGTSGYTSTDTQYF. The CDR3 nucleotides read TGTGCCAGCAGCGCCGGGACTAGCGGGTACACTAGCACAGATACGCAGTATTTT.